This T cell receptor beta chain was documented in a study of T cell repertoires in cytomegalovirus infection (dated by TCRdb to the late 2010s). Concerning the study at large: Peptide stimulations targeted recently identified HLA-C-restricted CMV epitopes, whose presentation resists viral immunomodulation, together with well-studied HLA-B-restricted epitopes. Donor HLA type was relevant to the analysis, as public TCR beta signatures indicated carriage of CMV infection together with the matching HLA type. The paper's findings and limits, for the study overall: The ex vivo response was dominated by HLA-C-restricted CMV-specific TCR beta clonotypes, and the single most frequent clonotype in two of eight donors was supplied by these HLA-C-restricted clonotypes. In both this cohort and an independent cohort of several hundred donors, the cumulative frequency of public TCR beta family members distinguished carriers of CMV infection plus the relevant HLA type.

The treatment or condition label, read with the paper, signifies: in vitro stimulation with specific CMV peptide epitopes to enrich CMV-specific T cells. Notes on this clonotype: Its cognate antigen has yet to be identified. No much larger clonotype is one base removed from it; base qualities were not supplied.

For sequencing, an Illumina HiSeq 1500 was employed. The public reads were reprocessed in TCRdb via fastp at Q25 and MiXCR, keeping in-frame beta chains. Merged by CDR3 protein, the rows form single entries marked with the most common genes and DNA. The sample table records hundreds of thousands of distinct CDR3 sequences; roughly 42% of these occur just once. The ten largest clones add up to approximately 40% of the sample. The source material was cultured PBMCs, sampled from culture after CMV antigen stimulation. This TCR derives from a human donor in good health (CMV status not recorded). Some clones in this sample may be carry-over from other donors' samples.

The CDR3 corresponds to CASRREGRYEQYF. Here is the DNA: TGTGCCAGCAGGCGGGAGGGCCGATACGAGCAGTACTTC. The sequence links TRBV6-2 or TRBV6-3 to TRBJ2-7, with TRBD2 identical over 9 junction bases. Its CDR3 holds 13 amino acids, cysteine through phenylalanine. Just the 39-base CDR3 DNA is kept, in frame starting at base 1. V is trimmed back by 6 bases and J by 4 bases, and the junction contains 4 bases that no gene match accounts for. For CDR1 and CDR2, the germline V gene lists MNHEY and SVGEGT.